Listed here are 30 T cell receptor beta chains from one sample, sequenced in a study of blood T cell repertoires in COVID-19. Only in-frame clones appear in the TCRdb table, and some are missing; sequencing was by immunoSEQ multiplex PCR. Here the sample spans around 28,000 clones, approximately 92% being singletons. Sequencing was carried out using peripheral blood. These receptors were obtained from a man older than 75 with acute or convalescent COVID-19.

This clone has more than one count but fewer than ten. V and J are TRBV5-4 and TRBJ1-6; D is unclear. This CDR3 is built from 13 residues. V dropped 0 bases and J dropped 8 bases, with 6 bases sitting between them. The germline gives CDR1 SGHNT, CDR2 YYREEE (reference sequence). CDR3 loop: CASSLAQDSPLHF. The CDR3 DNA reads TGTGCCAGCAGCTTGGCCCAGGATTCACCCCTCCACTTT.

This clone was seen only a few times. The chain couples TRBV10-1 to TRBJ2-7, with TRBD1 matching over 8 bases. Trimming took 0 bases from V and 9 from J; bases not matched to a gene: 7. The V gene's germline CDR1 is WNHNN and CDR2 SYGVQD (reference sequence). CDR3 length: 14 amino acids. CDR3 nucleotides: TGCGCCAGCAGTGAGTCGAGGACAGGGTTCGTGCAGTACTTC. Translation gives CASSESRTGFVQYF.

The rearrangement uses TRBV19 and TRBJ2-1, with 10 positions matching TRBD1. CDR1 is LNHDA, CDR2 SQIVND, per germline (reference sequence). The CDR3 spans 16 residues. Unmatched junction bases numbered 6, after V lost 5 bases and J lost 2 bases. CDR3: CASSQRDRGTYNEQFF. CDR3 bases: TGTGCCAGTAGTCAACGGGACAGGGGAACCTACAATGAGCAGTTCTTC.

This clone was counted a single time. DNA of the CDR3: TGTGCCAGTAAACCGGGACAGGGTCCGAATGAGCAGTTCTTC. Translated: CASKPGQGPNEQFF. This chain joins TRBV19 and TRBJ2-1, with 9 bases matching TRBD1. After removal of 7 bases from V and 7 bases from J, the junction contained 8 bases not matched to a gene. This CDR3 contains 14 residues. Germline V gene sequence: CDR1 LNHDA, CDR2 SQIVND (reference sequence).

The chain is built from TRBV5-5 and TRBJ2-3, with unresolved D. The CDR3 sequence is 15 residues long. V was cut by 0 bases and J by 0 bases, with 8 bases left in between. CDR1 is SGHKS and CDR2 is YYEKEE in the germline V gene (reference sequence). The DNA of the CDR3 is TGTGCCAGCAGCTTGGGGAGTTTTAGCACAGATACGCAGTATTTT. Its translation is CASSLGSFSTDTQYF.

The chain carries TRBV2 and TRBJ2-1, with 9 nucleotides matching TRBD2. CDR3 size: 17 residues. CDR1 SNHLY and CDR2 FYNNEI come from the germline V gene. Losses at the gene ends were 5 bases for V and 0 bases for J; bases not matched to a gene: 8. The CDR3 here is CASSLLAGLSSYNEQFF. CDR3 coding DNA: TGTGCCAGCAGTCTACTAGCGGGCCTAAGCTCCTACAATGAGCAGTTCTTC.

The CDR3 region is CASSQVFVIPAGVGYTF. CDR3 bases: TGCGCCAGCAGCCAAGTATTTGTCATCCCGGCGGGGGTTGGCTACACCTTC. This chain connects TRBV4-1 to TRBJ1-2, with a possible D match to TRBD1 (5 bases). The V and J ends lost 1 base and 7 bases respectively, with 22 bases between them. CDR3 length equals 17 residues. Germline loops: CDR1 MGHRA, CDR2 YSYEKL.

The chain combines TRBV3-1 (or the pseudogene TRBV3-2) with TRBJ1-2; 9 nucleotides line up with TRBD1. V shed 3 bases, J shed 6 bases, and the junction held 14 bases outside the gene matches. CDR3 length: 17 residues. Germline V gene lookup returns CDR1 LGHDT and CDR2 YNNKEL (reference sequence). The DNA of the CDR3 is TGTGCCAGCAGCCACTACATGACCGGGACAGGGAACCATGGCTACACCTTC. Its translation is CASSHYMTGTGNHGYTF.

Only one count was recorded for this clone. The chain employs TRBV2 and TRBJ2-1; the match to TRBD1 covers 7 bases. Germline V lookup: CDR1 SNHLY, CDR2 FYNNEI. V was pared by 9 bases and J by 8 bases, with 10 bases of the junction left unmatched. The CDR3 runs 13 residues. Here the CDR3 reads CARGQEGADEQFF. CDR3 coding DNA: TGTGCCAGAGGACAGGAAGGAGCTGATGAGCAGTTCTTC.

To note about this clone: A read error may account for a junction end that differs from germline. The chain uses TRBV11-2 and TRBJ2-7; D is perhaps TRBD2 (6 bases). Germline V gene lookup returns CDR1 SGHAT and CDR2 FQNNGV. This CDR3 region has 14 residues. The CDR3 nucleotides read TGTGCCAGCAGCCTAGATGGGGCGGGACGCGAGCAGTACTTC. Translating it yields CASSLDGAGREQYF.

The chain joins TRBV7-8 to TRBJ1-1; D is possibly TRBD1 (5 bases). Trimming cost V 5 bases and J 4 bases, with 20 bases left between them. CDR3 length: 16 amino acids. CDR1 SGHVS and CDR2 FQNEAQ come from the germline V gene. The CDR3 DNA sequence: TGTGCCAGCAGCCCGGGGGTCGGGGGGGTCGGCACTGAAGCTTTCTTT. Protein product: CASSPGVGGVGTEAFF.

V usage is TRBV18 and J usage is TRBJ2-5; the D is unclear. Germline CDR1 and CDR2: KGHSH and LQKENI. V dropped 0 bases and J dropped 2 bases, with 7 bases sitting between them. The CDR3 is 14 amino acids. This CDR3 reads CASSPPMRQETQYF. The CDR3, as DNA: TGTGCCAGCTCACCACCGATGAGGCAAGAGACCCAGTACTTC.

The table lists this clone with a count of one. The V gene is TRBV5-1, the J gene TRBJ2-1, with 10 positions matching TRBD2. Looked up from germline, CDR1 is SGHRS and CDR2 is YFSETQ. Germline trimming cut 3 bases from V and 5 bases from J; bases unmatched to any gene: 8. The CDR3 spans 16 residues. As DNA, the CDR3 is TGCGCCAGCAGCTCGCTACTAGCGGGATGGGACAATGAGCAGTTCTTC. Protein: CASSSLLAGWDNEQFF.

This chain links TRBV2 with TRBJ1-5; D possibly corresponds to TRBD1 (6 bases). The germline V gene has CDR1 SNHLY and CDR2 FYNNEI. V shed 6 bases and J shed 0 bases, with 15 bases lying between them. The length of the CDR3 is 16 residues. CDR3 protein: CASRALRQVSNQPQHF. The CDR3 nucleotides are TGTGCCAGCAGGGCCCTCAGACAGGTTAGCAATCAGCCCCAGCATTTT.

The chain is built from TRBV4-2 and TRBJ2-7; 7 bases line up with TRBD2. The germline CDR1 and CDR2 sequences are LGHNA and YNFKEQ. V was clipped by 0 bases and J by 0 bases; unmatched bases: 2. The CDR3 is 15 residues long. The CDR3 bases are TGTGCCAGCAGCCAAGAGACTAGCAGCTCCTACGAGCAGTACTTC. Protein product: CASSQETSSSYEQYF.

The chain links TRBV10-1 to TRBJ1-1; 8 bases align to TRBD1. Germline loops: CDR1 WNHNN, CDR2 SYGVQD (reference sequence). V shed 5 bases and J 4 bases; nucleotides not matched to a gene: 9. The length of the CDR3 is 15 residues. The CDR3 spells CASSNAGTGTTEAFF. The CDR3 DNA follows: TGCGCCAGCAGTAACGCCGGGACAGGAACCACTGAAGCTTTCTTT.

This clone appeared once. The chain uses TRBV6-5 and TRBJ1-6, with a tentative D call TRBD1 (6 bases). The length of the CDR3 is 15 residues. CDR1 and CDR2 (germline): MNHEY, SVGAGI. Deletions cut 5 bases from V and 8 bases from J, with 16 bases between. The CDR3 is CASSKTGGLDSPLHF. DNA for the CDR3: TGTGCCAGCAGTAAGACCGGGGGGCTGGATTCACCCCTCCACTTT.

Written as DNA, the CDR3 is TGCGCCAGCAGCTTGGGGCGGACAGGAGCCGGGGAGCTGTTTTTT. It translates to CASSLGRTGAGELFF. The rearrangement joins TRBV5-1 to TRBJ2-2; 7 bases fit TRBD1. CDR1 and CDR2 from the germline V gene are SGHRS and YFSETQ. This CDR3 has 15 amino acids. The V and J ends lost 0 bases and 6 bases, in that order; junction bases with no gene match: 5.

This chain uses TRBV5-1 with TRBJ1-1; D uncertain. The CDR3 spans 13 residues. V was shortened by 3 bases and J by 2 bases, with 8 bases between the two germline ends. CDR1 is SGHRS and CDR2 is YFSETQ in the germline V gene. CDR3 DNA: TGCGCCAGCAGCTCGCCGGGTAACACTGAAGCTTTCTTT. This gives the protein CASSSPGNTEAFF.

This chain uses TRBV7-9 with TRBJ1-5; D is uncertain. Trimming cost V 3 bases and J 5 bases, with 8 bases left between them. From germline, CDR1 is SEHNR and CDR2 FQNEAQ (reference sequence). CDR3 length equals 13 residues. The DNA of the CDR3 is TGTGCCAGCAGCTTTGGAGGAGATCAGCCCCAGCATTTT. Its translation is CASSFGGDQPQHF.

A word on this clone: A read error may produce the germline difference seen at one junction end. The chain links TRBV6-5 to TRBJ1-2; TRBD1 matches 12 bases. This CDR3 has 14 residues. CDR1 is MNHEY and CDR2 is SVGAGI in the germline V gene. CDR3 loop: CASKKPGTGGAEGF. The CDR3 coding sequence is TGTGCCAGCAAAAAGCCCGGGACAGGGGGCGCAGAGGGCTTC.

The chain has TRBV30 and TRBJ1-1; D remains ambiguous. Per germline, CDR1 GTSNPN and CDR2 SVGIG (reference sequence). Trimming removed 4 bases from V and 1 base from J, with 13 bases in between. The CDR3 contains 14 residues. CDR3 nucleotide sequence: TGTGCCTGGACCCGCGGTAGGCAGAACACTGAAGCTTTCTTT. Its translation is CAWTRGRQNTEAFF. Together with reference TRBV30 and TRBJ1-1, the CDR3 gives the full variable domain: SQTIHQWPATLVQPVGSPLSLECTVEGTSNPNLYWYRQAAGRGLQLLFYSVGIGQISSEVPQNLSASRPQDRQFILSSKKLLLSDSGFYLCAWTRGRQNTEAFFGQGTRLTVV.

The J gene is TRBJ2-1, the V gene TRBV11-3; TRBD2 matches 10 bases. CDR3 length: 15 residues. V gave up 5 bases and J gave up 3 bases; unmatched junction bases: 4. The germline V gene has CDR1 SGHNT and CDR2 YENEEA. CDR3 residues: CASSLAGEVYNEQFF. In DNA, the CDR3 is TGTGCCAGCAGCCTAGCGGGAGAGGTCTACAATGAGCAGTTCTTC.

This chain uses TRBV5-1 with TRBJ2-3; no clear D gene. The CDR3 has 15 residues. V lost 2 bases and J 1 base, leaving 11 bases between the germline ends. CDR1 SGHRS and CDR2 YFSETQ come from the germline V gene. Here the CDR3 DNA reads TGCGCCAGCAGCTTTAACGCACACCGCACAGATACGCAGTATTTT. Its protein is CASSFNAHRTDTQYF.

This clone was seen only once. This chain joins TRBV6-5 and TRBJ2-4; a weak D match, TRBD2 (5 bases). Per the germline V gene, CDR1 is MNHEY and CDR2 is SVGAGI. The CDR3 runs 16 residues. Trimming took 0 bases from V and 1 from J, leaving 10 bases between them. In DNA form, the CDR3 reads TGTGCCAGCAGTTACTCGGCGGGTGTTGCCAAAAACATTCAGTACTTC. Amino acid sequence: CASSYSAGVAKNIQYF.

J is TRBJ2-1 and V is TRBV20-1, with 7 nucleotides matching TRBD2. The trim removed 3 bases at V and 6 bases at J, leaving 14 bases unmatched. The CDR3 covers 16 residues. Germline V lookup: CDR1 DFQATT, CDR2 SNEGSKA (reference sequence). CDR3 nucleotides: TGCAGTGCTAGTGGGGGGAGAGCGGGAAAGATCAATGAGCAGTTCTTC. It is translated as CSASGGRAGKINEQFF.

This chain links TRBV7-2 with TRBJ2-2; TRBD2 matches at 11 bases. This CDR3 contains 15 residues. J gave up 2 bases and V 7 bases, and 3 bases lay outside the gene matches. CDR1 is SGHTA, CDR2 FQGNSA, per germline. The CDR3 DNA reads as TGTGCCAGCATGGGACTAGCGGTAAACACCGGGGAGCTGTTTTTT. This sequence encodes CASMGLAVNTGELFF. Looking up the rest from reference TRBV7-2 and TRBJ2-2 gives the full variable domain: GAGVSQSPSNKVTEKGKDVELRCDPISGHTALYWYRQSLGQGLEFLIYFQGNSAPDKSGLPSDRFSAERTGGSVSTLTIQRTQQEDSAVYLCASMGLAVNTGELFFGEGSRLTVL.

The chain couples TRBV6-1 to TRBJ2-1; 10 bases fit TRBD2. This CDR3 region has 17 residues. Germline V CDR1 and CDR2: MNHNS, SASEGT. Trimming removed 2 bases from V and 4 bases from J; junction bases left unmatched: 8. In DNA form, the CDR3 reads TGTGCCAGCAGTGAAAGCCACGGACTAGCGGTTTACAATGAGCAGTTCTTC. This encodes CASSESHGLAVYNEQFF.

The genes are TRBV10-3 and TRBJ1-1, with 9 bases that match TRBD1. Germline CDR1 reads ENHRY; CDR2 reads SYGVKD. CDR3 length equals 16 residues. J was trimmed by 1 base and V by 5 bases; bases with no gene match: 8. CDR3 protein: CAISSDRGGGNTEAFF. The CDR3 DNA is TGTGCCATCAGTTCGGACAGGGGCGGGGGGAACACTGAAGCTTTCTTT.

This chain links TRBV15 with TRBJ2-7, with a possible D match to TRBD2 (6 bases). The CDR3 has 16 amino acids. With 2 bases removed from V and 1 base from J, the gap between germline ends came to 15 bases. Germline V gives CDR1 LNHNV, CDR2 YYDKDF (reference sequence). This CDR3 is CATSRSGGGRSYEQYF. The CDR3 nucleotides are TGTGCCACCAGCAGATCCGGGGGAGGTAGATCCTACGAGCAGTACTTC.